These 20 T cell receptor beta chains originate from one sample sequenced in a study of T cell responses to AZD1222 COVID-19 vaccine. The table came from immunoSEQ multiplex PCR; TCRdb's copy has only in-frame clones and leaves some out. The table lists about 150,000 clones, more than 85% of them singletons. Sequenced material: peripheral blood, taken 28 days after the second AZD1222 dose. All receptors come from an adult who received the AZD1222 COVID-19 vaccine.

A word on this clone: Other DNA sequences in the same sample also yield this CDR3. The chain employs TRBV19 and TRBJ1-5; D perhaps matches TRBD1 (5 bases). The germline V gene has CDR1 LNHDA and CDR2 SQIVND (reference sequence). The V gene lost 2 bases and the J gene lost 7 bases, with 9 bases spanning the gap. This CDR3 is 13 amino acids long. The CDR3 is CASSIQGSQPQHF. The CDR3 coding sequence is TGTGCCAGTAGTATACAGGGTAGCCAGCCCCAGCATTTT.

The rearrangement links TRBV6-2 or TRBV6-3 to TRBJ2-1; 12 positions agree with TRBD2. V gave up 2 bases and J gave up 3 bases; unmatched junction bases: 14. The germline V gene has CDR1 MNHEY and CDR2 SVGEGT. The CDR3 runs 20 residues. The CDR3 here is CASSYRLAGGPQGVYNEQFF. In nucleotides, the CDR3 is TGTGCCAGCAGTTACCGGCTAGCGGGAGGGCCACAAGGAGTCTACAATGAGCAGTTCTTC.

CDR3 DNA sequence: TGTGCCACCAGTGATTTGATGGGCTTAGGAGGCTATGAGCAGTTCTTC. It is translated as CATSDLMGLGGYEQFF. This chain uses TRBV24-1 with TRBJ2-1, with D possibly being TRBD2 (5 bases). V was trimmed by 0 bases and J by 8 bases, leaving 16 bases between them. The CDR3 spans 16 residues. Germline CDR1 reads KGHDR; CDR2 reads SFDVKD.

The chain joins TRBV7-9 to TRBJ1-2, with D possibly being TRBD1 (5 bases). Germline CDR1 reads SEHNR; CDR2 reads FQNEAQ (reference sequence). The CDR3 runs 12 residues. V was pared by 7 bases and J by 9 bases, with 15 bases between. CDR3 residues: CASTRDAQSYTF. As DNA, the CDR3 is TGTGCCAGCACCCGGGACGCACAGAGCTACACCTTC. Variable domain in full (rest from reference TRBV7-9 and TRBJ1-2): DTGVSQNPRHKITKRGQNVTFRCDPISEHNRLYWYRQTLGQGPEFLTYFQNEAQLEKSRLLSDRFSAERPKGSFSTLEIQRTEQGDSAMYLCASTRDAQSYTFGSGTRLTVV.

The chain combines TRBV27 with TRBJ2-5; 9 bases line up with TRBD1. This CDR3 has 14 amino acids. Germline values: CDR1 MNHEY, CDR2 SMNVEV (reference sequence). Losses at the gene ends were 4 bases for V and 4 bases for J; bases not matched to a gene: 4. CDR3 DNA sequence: TGTGCCAGCAGTTCGAACAGGGGGCTAGAGACCCAGTACTTC. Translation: CASSSNRGLETQYF.

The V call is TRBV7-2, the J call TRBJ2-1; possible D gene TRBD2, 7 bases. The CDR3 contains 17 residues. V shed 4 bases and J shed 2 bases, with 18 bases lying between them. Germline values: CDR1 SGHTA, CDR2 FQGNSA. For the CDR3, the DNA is TGTGCCAGCAGCTCTCTGAGGGGGGGAGGAACCTACAATGAGCAGTTCTTC. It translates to CASSSLRGGGTYNEQFF. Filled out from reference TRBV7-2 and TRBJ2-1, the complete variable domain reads GAGVSQSPSNKVTEKGKDVELRCDPISGHTALYWYRQSLGQGLEFLIYFQGNSAPDKSGLPSDRFSAERTGGSVSTLTIQRTQQEDSAVYLCASSSLRGGGTYNEQFFGPGTRLTVL.

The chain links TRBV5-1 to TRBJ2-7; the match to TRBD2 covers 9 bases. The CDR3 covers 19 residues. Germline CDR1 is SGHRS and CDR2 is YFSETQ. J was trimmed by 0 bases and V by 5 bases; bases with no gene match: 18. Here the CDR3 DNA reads TGCGCCAGCAGTCCCCCGGCCGGGCTAGCGGGAACAAACTCCTACGAGCAGTACTTC. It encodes CASSPPAGLAGTNSYEQYF.

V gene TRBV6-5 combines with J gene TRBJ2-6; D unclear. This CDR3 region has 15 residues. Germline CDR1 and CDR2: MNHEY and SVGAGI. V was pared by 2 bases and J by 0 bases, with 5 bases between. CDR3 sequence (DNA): TGTGCCAGCAGTTACCTCCGCTCTGGGGCCAACGTCCTGACTTTC. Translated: CASSYLRSGANVLTF.

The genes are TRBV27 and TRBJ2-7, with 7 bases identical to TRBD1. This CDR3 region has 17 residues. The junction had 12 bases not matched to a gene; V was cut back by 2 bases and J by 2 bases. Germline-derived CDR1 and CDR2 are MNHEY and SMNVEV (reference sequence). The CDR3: CASSLKGITDRAYEQYF. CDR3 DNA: TGTGCCAGCAGTTTAAAAGGGATTACAGACAGGGCCTACGAGCAGTACTTC.

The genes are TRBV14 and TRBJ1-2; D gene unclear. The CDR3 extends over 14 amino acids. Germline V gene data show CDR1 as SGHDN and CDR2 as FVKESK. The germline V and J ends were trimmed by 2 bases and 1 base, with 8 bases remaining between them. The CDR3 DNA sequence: TGTGCCAGCAGCCAAACAGACATTAACTATGGCTACACCTTC. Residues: CASSQTDINYGYTF.

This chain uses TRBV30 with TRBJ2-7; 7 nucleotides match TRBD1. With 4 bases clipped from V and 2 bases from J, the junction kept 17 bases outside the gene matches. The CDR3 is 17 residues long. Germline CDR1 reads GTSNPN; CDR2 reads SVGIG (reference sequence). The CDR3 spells CAWKAVWGRDSTYEQYF. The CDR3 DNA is TGTGCCTGGAAAGCGGTTTGGGGCCGGGACAGCACCTACGAGCAGTACTTC. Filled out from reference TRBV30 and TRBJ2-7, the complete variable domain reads SQTIHQWPATLVQPVGSPLSLECTVEGTSNPNLYWYRQAAGRGLQLLFYSVGIGQISSEVPQNLSASRPQDRQFILSSKKLLLSDSGFYLCAWKAVWGRDSTYEQYFGPGTRLTVT.

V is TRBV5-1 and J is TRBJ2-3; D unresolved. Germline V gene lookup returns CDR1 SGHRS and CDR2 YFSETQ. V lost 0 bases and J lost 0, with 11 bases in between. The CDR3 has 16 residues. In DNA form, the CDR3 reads TGCGCCAGCAGCTTGGCACCCATAGGGAGCACAGATACGCAGTATTTT. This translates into CASSLAPIGSTDTQYF.

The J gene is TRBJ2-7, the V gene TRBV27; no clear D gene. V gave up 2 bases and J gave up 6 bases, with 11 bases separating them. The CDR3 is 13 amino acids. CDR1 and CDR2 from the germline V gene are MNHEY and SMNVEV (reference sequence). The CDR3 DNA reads TGTGCCAGCAGTTTACGAGGTTCCCCCGAGCAGTACTTC. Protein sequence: CASSLRGSPEQYF.

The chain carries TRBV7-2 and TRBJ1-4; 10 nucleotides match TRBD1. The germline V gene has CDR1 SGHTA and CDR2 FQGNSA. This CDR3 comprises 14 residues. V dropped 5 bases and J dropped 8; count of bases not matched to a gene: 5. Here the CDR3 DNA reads TGTGCCAGCAGCGAGGGACAGGGGAGGGAAAAACTGTTTTTT. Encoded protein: CASSEGQGREKLFF.

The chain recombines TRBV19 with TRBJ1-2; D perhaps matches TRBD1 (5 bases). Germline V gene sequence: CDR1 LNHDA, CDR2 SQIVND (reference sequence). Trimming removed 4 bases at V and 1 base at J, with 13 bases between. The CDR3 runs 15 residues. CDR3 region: CASSTSTALNYGYTF. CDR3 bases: TGTGCCAGTAGTACCTCGACAGCTCTTAACTATGGCTACACCTTC.

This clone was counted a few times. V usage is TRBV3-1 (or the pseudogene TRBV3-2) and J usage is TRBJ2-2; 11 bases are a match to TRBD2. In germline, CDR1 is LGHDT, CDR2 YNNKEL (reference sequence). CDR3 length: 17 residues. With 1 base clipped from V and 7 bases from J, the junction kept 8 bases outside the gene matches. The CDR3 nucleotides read TGTGCCAGCAGCCAAGTCCTAGACGGGACTAGCGGCGGGGAGCTGTTTTTT. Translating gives CASSQVLDGTSGGELFF.

CDR3 in amino acids: CASSLMTSGRITGELFF. DNA of the CDR3: TGTGCCAGCTCACTTATGACTAGCGGGAGAATTACCGGGGAGCTGTTTTTT. The chain joins TRBV18 to TRBJ2-2; TRBD2 matches at 12 bases. After removal of 4 bases from V and 5 bases from J, the junction contained 8 bases not matched to a gene. The germline V gene has CDR1 KGHSH and CDR2 LQKENI. The CDR3 contains 17 residues.

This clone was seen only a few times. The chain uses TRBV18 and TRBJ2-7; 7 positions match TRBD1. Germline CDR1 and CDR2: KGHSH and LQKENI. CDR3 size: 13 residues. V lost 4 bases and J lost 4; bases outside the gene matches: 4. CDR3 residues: CASSQGTDYEQYF. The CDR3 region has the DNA TGTGCCAGCTCACAGGGGACAGATTACGAGCAGTACTTC.

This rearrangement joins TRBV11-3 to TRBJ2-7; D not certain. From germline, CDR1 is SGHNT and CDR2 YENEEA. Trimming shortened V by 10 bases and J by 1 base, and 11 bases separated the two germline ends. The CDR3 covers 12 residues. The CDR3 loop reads CATQAQSYEQYF. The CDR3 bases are TGTGCCACCCAAGCACAGTCCTACGAGCAGTACTTC.

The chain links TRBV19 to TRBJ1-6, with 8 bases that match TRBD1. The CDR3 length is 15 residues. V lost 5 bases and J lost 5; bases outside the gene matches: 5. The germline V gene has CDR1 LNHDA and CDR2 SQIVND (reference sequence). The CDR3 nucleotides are TGTGCCAGTAGTGACAGGGGTTTTAATAATTCACCCCTCCACTTT. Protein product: CASSDRGFNNSPLHF.